This T cell receptor beta chain was captured by sequencing in a study of radiotherapy plus CTLA-4 blockade in lung cancer. Study-wide background: Objective response rate was roughly 19%; disease control rate, about 31%.

V shed 4 bases, J shed 0 bases, and the junction held 5 bases outside the gene matches. This CDR3 spans 15 amino acids. The germline CDR1 and CDR2 sequences are SGHRS and YFSETQ. Concerning this clone: As yet, its antigen is unknown.

The data were produced by immunoSEQ multiplex PCR, yet TCRdb's version contains in-frame clones alone and is incomplete. The sample includes 12,000 to 15,000 clones, approximately 75% of them seen just once. Findings of the study overall: There was expansion of tumor-derived TCR clones in blood after radiotherapy plus ipilimumab.

The V gene is TRBV5-1, the J gene TRBJ1-2, with 8 bases that match TRBD1. Sequenced here: peripheral blood, sampled from a patient treated with radiotherapy plus ipilimumab. The receptor comes from a human donor with non-small cell lung cancer whose response to radiotherapy plus ipilimumab could not be evaluated. CDR3 region: CASSQGAGPNYGYTF. The CDR3 nucleotides read TGCGCCAGCAGCCAGGGGGCAGGGCCTAACTATGGCTACACCTTC.